This entry lists 15 T cell receptor beta chains sequenced from one sample in a study of T cell responses to AZD1222 COVID-19 vaccine (dated by TCRdb to about 2021). This specimen's time point label, interpreted: baseline before first vaccination. The library came from the immunoSEQ multiplex PCR assay. TCRdb took this table from immuneACCESS and kept in-frame rearrangements with V and J called. Such tables lack part of the clones; where checked against another copy, unresolved V genes explain under half of the gap, and the rest is unexplained. The sample table holds about 140,000 clones, of which approximately 88% were seen once. Together, the top ten hold under 3.5% of the sample. The specimen was peripheral blood, collected on day 0 of AZD1222 vaccination. All receptors derive from an adult in good health.

J is TRBJ2-3 and V is TRBV6-5, with TRBD1 matching over 8 bases. The CDR3 loop spans 14 amino acids. V was pared by 6 bases and J by 1 base, with 3 bases of the junction left unmatched. Germline V gives CDR1 MNHEY, CDR2 SVGAGI. DNA for the CDR3: TGTGCCAGCAGACCGGACAGGGGCACAGATACGCAGTATTTT. This gives the protein CASRPDRGTDTQYF.

The chain joins TRBV5-1 to TRBJ1-1, with D possibly matching TRBD1 (5 bases). Deletions cut 4 bases from V and 4 bases from J, with 14 bases between. This CDR3 is built from 14 residues. Germline V lookup: CDR1 SGHRS, CDR2 YFSETQ. CDR3 amino acids: CASSREGGTTEAFF. CDR3 coding DNA: TGCGCCAGCAGCCGGGAGGGTGGGACCACTGAAGCTTTCTTT.

V usage is TRBV5-1 and J usage is TRBJ2-7; D is possibly TRBD1 or TRBD2 (6 bases each). The V end was cut by 0 bases, the J end by 0 bases, with 13 bases between. The length of the CDR3 is 16 residues. The V gene's germline CDR1 is SGHRS and CDR2 YFSETQ. The CDR3 nucleotides read TGCGCCAGCAGCTTGGCCAGAGGGGGAGGCTCCTACGAGCAGTACTTC. Translating gives CASSLARGGGSYEQYF.

CDR3 region: CASSLSGTISPQHF. CDR3 in DNA: TGTGCCAGCAGCTTGAGTGGGACGATATCCCCCCAGCATTTT. The V call is TRBV7-2, the J call TRBJ1-5; D may be TRBD1 (5 bases). The germline gives CDR1 SGHTA, CDR2 FQGNSA. V lost 3 bases, J lost 10 bases, and 16 bases lay in between. The CDR3 totals 14 residues.

This sequence joins TRBV2 and TRBJ2-2; TRBD1 might be the D (5 bases). Trimming removed 3 bases from V and 6 bases from J, with 20 bases in between. The CDR3 runs to 17 residues. CDR1 is SNHLY and CDR2 is FYNNEI in the germline V gene. Here the CDR3 reads CASSDRGQLLSPGELFF. The CDR3 bases are TGTGCCAGCAGTGATCGTGGACAACTACTCAGTCCCGGGGAGCTGTTTTTT.

This chain uses TRBV9 with TRBJ2-7, with a possible D match to TRBD1 (7 bases). Trimming cost V 3 bases and J 2 bases, with 12 bases left between them. Germline CDR1 is SGDLS and CDR2 is YYNGEE. The CDR3 is 14 residues long. Here the CDR3 reads CASSGGGTAYEQYF. Written as DNA, the CDR3 is TGTGCCAGCAGCGGAGGCGGGACAGCCTACGAGCAGTACTTC.

The chain carries TRBV28 and TRBJ1-1; D may be TRBD1 (5 bases). This CDR3 spans 15 amino acids. In germline, CDR1 is MDHEN, CDR2 SYDVKM. Trimming removed 5 bases from V and 0 bases from J, with 13 bases in between. CDR3 coding DNA: TGTGCCAGCAGTCTCCCCAGGGAACTGAACACTGAAGCTTTCTTT. It encodes CASSLPRELNTEAFF.

V is TRBV10-2 and J is TRBJ2-3; TRBD1 aligns across 9 bases. This CDR3 comprises 17 residues. With V trimmed by 8 bases and J by 0 bases, 12 bases remained unmatched. Looked up from germline, CDR1 is WSHSY and CDR2 is SAAADI. CDR3 in amino acids: CASCTGGVPSSTDTQYF. CDR3 nucleotide sequence: TGCGCCAGCTGCACAGGGGGCGTCCCCTCTAGCACAGATACGCAGTATTTT.

Here the CDR3 DNA reads TGCGCCAGCAGCTTGGAAGGACTAGCGGGGACCGGGGAGCTGTTTTTT. This encodes CASSLEGLAGTGELFF. The V and J genes are TRBV5-1 and TRBJ2-2; TRBD2 matches 12 bases. Germline CDR1 and CDR2: SGHRS and YFSETQ. The CDR3 is 16 residues long. After removal of 0 bases from V and 5 bases from J, the junction contained 2 bases not matched to a gene.

The chain joins TRBV20-1 to TRBJ1-1; maybe TRBD1 (6 bases). The CDR3 totals 11 residues. Germline CDR1 DFQATT, CDR2 SNEGSKA (reference sequence). The ends were cut back, 5 bases at V and 8 bases at J, with 12 bases in the middle. The CDR3 coding sequence is TGCAGTGCTCACTCCGACAGGGAAGCTTTCTTT. Amino acid sequence: CSAHSDREAFF.

This clone was counted once. The chain uses TRBV12-3 or TRBV12-4 and TRBJ2-3; no firm D call. The CDR3 covers 11 residues. The V and J ends lost 6 bases and 6 bases respectively, with 7 bases between them. The CDR3 spells CASRAYDTQYF. The CDR3 DNA reads TGTGCCAGCAGAGCCTACGATACGCAGTATTTT.

The chain uses TRBV23-1 and TRBJ1-2; TRBD1 agrees at 9 bases. TRBV23-1 counts as an open reading frame of uncertain function. The ends lost 7 bases at V and 0 bases at J; junction bases unmatched: 27. CDR3 length: 22 amino acids. This CDR3 is CASTRARGGQGKPPSSNYGYTF. CDR3 bases: TGCGCCAGCACCAGAGCGCGGGGAGGACAGGGGAAACCTCCCTCCTCTAACTATGGCTACACCTTC.

The chain employs TRBV9 and TRBJ1-2; possible D gene TRBD1, 6 bases. This CDR3 spans 14 amino acids. V was cut by 4 bases and J by 8 bases, with 18 bases left in between. CDR1 and CDR2 from the germline V gene are SGDLS and YYNGEE. This chain's CDR3 is CASSPRGGLRGYTF. DNA of the CDR3: TGTGCCAGCAGCCCGAGGGGGGGGCTTCGGGGCTACACCTTC.

The V call is TRBV11-2, the J call TRBJ1-2, with D possibly being TRBD1 (5 bases). The germline V gene encodes CDR1 SGHAT and CDR2 FQNNGV. Trimming pared 4 bases from V and 6 bases from J, leaving 12 bases between. CDR3 length equals 13 residues. The CDR3 DNA is TGTGCCAGCAGCTCCCGGGGGGGAGATGGCTACACCTTC. This encodes CASSSRGGDGYTF.

CDR3 DNA: TGTGCCAGCAGTCGCCCGACAGTCTATAATTCACCCCTCCACTTT. It yields the protein CASSRPTVYNSPLHF. The chain joins TRBV28 to TRBJ1-6; possible D gene TRBD1, 5 bases. This CDR3 is 15 amino acids long. CDR1 and CDR2 from the germline V gene are MDHEN and SYDVKM. The ends were cut back, 5 bases at V and 3 bases at J, with 11 bases in the middle.